The source of this T cell receptor (beta chain) is a study of Ad26.COV2.S vaccination and SARS-CoV-2 variants. About the research overall: Administration of Ad26.COV2.S was intramuscular, either once or twice 56 days apart.

Trimming left V 6 bases short and J 11 bases short, with 19 bases between. The CDR3 length is 13 residues. Germline V gene data show CDR1 as MDHEN and CDR2 as SYDVKM. Overall study results and limits: Quantification of TCR breadth and depth may have yielded underestimates of total T cell responses.

Repertoires were generated with immunoSEQ multiplex PCR, while TCRdb's copy carries only in-frame clones and drops some. This table holds almost 400,000 clones, 89% found once. As to this clone: No antigen is known for it.

The treatment denotes: 15 to 20 received Ad26.COV2.S at low or high dose, single or two shots; five or six received placebo; per-sample allocation not given. Collection of the samples took place on day 63 after the first injection of vaccine or placebo. Sequencing was performed on peripheral blood, taken in a trial of Ad26.COV2.S vaccine versus placebo. The chain recombines TRBV28 with TRBJ1-1, with unresolved D. The TCR was taken from a person between 18 and 59 years old who received the Ad26.COV2.S COVID-19 vaccine or a placebo. CDR3 region: CASSPPGEREAFF. CDR3 in DNA: TGTGCCAGCAGCCCCCCAGGAGAAAGGGAGGCTTTCTTT.